This is a list of T cell receptor beta chains from one sample in a study of T cells expressing NK-cell markers. Using the 5' RACE reads, TCRdb records one entry per CDR3 protein without DNA. This sample contains about half a million distinct CDR3 sequences. Sequencing was performed on blood T cells: a sorted CD56 or NKG2C T cell subset, CD4+ or CD8+ T cells, or bulk PBMC T cells (not recorded which). The receptors stem from a woman in her fifties or sixties in good health. Both conserved end residues are part of each CDR3. Each record gives: CDR3 protein, J gene, V gene.

CDR3aa: CASRGGARTDTQYF
j_gene: TRBJ2-3
v_gene: TRBV5-1

CDR3aa: CASSFGLHGELFF
j_gene: TRBJ2-2
v_gene: TRBV12-3/TRBV12-4

CDR3aa: CSARDPVRGDYGTQYF
j_gene: TRBJ2-5
v_gene: TRBV20-1

CDR3aa: CASSFQTGILDTIYF
j_gene: TRBJ1-3
v_gene: TRBV7-9

CDR3aa: CASSLEVVGEQFF
j_gene: TRBJ2-1
v_gene: TRBV5-1

CDR3aa: CASSSDRGDTGELFF
j_gene: TRBJ2-2
v_gene: TRBV5-4

CDR3aa: CASNPGTGKETQYF
j_gene: TRBJ2-5
v_gene: TRBV7-6

CDR3aa: CASSSGGTPNYGYTF
j_gene: TRBJ1-2
v_gene: TRBV5-1

CDR3aa: CAISSSAGDNEQFF
j_gene: TRBJ2-1
v_gene: TRBV10-3

CDR3aa: CASSFGTRMEQFF
j_gene: TRBJ2-1
v_gene: TRBV11-1

CDR3aa: CASSPGGLRVPYNEQFF
j_gene: TRBJ2-1
v_gene: TRBV7-8

CDR3aa: CASSLRTGTGGSNEQFF
j_gene: TRBJ2-1
v_gene: TRBV12-3/TRBV12-4

CDR3aa: CAISVRGSSDTQYF
j_gene: TRBJ2-3
v_gene: TRBV10-3

CDR3aa: CASSLGLDSLNEQFF
j_gene: TRBJ2-1
v_gene: TRBV5-1

CDR3aa: CASSQVMVLNEQFF
j_gene: TRBJ2-1
v_gene: TRBV4-1

CDR3aa: CASSASGRALETQYF
j_gene: TRBJ2-5
v_gene: TRBV12-3/TRBV12-4

CDR3aa: CASKRLDTQYF
j_gene: TRBJ2-3
v_gene: TRBV6-2/TRBV6-3

CDR3aa: CAWSVLWTSGRVNEQFF
j_gene: TRBJ2-1
v_gene: TRBV30

CDR3aa: CSAHLTRDATNEKLFF
j_gene: TRBJ1-4
v_gene: TRBV20-1

CDR3aa: CASSLVGPLGGYTF
j_gene: TRBJ1-2
v_gene: TRBV12-3/TRBV12-4